This T cell receptor beta chain was profiled in a study of tissue T cells after allogeneic stem cell transplantation. Findings of the study overall: Some tissue clones might be persisting host cells; their alloreactivity or antigen specificity was not determined. This small cohort was clinically heterogeneous, and sampling depth was a limitation.

This CDR3 contains 13 residues. Retrospectively chosen non-transplant comparators had other cancers and at least five gastrointestinal samples, without known gastrointestinal disease. On this clone itself: Its antigen is still unknown.

Only in-frame clones appear in the TCRdb table, and some are missing; sequencing was by immunoSEQ multiplex PCR. This sample has about 9,800 clones; 65% occur once, and the top ten carry 20% to 30%. Sample: tissue from the stomach, taken at autopsy. The chain couples TRBV21-1 to TRBJ2-7. TRBV21-1 is a documented pseudogene. The clonotype was recovered from an older male donor with lung cancer. The CDR3 is CASIPEGPYEQYF. The CDR3 coding sequence is TGTGCCAGCATTCCCGAGGGACCGTACGAGCAGTACTTC.